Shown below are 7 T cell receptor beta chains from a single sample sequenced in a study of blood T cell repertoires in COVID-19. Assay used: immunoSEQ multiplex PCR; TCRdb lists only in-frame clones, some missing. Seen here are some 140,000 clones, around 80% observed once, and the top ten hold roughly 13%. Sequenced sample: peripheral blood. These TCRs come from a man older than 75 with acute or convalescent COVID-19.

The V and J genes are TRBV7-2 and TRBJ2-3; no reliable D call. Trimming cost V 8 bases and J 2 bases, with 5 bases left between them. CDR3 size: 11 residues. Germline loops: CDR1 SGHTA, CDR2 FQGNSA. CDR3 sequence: CASEATDTQYF. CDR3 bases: TGTGCCAGCGAGGCCACAGATACGCAGTATTTT.

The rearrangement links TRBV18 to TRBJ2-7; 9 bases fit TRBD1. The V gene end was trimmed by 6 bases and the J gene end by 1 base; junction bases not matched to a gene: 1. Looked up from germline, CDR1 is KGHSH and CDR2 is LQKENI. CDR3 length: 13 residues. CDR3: CASSGQGSYEQYF. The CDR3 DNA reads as TGTGCCAGCTCCGGACAGGGGTCCTACGAGCAGTACTTC.

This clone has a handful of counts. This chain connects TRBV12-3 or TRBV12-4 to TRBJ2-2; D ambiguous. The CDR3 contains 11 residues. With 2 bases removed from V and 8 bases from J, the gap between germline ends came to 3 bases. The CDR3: CASSLSGELFF. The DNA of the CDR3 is TGTGCCAGCAGTTTATCTGGGGAGCTGTTTTTT.

CDR3 nucleotide sequence: TGTGCCAGCAGCTTAAGACTGGAAGTGGGAGAGACCCAGTACTTC. It yields the protein CASSLRLEVGETQYF. The rearrangement links TRBV7-3 to TRBJ2-5; D ambiguous. This CDR3 contains 15 residues. Trimming took off 1 base at V and 4 bases at J, with 13 bases between the two ends. Germline V gene data show CDR1 as SGHTA and CDR2 as FQGTGA.

The CDR3 loop reads CASSLGTGGTNQPQHF. CDR3 sequence (DNA): TGTGCCAGCTCACTCGGGACAGGGGGGACAAACCAGCCCCAGCATTTT. The V call is TRBV18, the J call TRBJ1-5; 11 bases are a match to TRBD1. The CDR3 has 16 amino acids. Germline-derived CDR1 and CDR2 are KGHSH and LQKENI. V was clipped by 4 bases and J by 7 bases; unmatched bases: 9.

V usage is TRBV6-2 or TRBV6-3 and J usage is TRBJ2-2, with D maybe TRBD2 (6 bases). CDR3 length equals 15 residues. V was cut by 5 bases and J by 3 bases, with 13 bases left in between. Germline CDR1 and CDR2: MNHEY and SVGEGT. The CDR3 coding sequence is TGTGCCAGCAGTAACCGGGACTTATACACCGGGGAGCTGTTTTTT. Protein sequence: CASSNRDLYTGELFF.

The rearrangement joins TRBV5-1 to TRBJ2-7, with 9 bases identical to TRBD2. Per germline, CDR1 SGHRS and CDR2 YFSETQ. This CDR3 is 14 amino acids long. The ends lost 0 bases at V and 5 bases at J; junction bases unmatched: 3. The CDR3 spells CASSLEGLADEQYF. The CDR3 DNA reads TGCGCCAGCAGCTTGGAGGGACTAGCTGACGAGCAGTACTTC.